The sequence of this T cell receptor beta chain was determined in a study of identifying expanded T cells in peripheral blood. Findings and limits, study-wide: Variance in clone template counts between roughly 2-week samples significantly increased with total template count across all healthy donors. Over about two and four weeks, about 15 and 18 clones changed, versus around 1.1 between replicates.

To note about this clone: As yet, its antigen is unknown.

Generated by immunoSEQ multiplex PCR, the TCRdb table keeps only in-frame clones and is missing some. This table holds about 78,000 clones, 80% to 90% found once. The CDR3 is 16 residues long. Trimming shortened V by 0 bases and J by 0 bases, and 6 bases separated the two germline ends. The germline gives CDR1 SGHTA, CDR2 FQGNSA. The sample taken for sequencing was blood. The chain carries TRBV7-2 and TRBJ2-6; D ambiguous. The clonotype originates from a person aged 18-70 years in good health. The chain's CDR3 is CASSLAWGSGANVLTF. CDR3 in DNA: TGTGCCAGCAGCTTAGCGTGGGGCTCTGGGGCCAACGTCCTGACTTTC.